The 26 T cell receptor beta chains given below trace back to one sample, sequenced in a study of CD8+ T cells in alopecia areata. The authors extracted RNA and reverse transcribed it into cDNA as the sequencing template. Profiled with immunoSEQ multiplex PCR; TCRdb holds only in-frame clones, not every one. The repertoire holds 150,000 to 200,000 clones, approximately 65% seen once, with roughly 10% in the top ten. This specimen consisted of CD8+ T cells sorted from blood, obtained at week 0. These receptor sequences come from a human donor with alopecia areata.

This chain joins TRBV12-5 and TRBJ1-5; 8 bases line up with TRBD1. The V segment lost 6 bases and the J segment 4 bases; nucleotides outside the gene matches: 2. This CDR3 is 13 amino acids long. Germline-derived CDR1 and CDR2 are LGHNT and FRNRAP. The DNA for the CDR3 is TGTGCTAGTGGGACAGGGGTAAATCAGCCCCAGCATTTT. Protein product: CASGTGVNQPQHF.

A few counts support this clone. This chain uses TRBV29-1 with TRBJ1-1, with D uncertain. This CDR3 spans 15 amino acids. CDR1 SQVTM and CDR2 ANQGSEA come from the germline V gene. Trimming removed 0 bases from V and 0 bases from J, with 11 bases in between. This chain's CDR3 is CSVEDPETVNTEAFF. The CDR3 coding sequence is TGCAGCGTTGAAGATCCTGAAACCGTGAACACTGAAGCTTTCTTT.

The CDR3 DNA sequence: TGTGCCAGCGGGACGTCGGGGAGAGGTCCAGATACGCAGTATTTT. Protein: CASGTSGRGPDTQYF. The chain employs TRBV27 and TRBJ2-3; D assignment may be TRBD1 or TRBD2 (5 bases each). V lost 8 bases and J 4 bases, leaving 19 bases between the germline ends. Per the germline V gene, CDR1 is MNHEY and CDR2 is SMNVEV (reference sequence). CDR3 length: 15 residues.

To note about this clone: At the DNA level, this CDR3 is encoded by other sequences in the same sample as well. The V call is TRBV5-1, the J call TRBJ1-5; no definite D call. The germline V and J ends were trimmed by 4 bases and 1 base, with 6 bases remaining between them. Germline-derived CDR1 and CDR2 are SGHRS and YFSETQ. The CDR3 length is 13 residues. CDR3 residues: CASSLDSNQPQHF. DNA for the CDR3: TGCGCCAGCAGCCTAGACAGCAATCAGCCCCAGCATTTT.

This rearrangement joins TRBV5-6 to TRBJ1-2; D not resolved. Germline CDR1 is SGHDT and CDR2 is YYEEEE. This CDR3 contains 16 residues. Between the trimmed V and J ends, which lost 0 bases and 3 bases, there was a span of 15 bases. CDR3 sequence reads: CASSLGSTADYYGYTF. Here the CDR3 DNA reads TGTGCCAGCAGCTTGGGTAGCACGGCGGACTACTATGGCTACACCTTC.

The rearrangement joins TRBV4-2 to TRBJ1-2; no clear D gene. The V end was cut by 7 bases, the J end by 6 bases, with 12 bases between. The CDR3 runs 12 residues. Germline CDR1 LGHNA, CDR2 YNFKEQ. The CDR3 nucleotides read TGTGCCAGCACCGACATACGAAATGGCTACACCTTC. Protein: CASTDIRNGYTF.

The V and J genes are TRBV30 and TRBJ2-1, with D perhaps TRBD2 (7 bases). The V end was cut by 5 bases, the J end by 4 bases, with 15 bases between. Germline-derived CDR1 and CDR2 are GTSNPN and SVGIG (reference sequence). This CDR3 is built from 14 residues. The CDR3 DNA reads TGTGCCTGGGCTACGGGGGGCGGTTACAATGAGCAGTTCTTC. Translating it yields CAWATGGGYNEQFF.

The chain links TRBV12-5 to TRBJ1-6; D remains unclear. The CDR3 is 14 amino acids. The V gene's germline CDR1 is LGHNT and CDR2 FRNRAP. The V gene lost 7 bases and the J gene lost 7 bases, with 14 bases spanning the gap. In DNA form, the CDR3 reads TGTGCTAGTGCCCTGGGTTTGTCGAATTCACCCCTCCACTTT. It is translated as CASALGLSNSPLHF.

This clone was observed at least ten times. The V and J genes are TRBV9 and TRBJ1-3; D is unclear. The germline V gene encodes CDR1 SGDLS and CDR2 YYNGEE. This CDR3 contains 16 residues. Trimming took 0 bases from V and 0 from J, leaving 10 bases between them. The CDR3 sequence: CASSVEEASSGNTIYF. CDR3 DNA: TGTGCCAGCAGCGTAGAGGAGGCGAGCTCTGGAAACACCATATATTTT.

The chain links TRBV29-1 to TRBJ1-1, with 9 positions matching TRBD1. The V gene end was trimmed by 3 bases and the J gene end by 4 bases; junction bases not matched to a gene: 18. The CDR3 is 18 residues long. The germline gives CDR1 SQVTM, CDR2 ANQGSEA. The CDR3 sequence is CSVEVGTFLGQGTTEAFF. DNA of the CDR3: TGCAGCGTTGAGGTCGGGACGTTCCTGGGACAGGGTACCACTGAAGCTTTCTTT.

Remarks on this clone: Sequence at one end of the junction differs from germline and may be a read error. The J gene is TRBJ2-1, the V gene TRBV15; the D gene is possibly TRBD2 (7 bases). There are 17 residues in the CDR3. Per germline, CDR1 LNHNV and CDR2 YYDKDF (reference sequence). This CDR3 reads CATSTSRGDYSYNKQFF. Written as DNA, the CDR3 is TGTGCCACCAGCACCTCGAGGGGGGACTACTCCTACAATAAGCAGTTCTTC. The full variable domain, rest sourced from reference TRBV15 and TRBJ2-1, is DAMVIQNPRYQVTQFGKPVTLSCSQTLNHNVMYWYQQKSSQAPKLLFHYYDKDFNNEADTPDNFQSRRPNTSFCFLDIRSPGLGDTAMYLCATSTSRGDYSYNKQFFGPGTRLTVL.

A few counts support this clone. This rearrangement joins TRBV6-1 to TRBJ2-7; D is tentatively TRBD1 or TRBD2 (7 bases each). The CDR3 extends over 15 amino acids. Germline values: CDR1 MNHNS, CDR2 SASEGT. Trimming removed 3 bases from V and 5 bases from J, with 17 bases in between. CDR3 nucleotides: TGTGCCAGCAGTGAGGGAGGGGGCTTCATCGACGAGCAGTACTTC. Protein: CASSEGGGFIDEQYF.

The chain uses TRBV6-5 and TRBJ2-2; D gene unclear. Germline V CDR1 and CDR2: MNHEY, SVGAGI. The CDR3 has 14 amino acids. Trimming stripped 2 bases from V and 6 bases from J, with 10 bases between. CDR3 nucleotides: TGTGCCAGCAGTTACCAGAACGGACCCGGGGAGCTGTTTTTT. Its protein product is CASSYQNGPGELFF.

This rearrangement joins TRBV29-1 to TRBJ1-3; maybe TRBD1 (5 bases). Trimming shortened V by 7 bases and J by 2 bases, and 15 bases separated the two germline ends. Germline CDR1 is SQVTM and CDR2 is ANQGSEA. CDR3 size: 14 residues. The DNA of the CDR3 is TGCAGCGCGACTACCCAGGGAGCTGGAAACACCATATATTTT. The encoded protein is CSATTQGAGNTIYF. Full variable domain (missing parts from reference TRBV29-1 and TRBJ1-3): SAVISQKPSRDICQRGTSLTIQCQVDSQVTMMFWYRQQPGQSLTLIATANQGSEATYESGFVIDKFPISRPNLTFSTLTVSNMSPEDSSIYLCSATTQGAGNTIYFGEGSWLTVV.

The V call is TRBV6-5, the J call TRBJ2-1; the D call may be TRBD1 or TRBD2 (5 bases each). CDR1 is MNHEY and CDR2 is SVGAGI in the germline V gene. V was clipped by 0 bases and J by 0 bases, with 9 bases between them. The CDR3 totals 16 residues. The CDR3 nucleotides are TGTGCCAGCAGTTACTCCGGGACGGGCTCCTACAATGAGCAGTTCTTC. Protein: CASSYSGTGSYNEQFF.

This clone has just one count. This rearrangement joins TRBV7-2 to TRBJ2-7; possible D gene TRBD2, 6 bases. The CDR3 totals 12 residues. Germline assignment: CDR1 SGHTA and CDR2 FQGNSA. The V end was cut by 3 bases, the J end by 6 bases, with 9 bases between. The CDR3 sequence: CASSFRRAEQYF. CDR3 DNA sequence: TGTGCCAGCAGCTTTCGGAGGGCCGAGCAGTACTTC.

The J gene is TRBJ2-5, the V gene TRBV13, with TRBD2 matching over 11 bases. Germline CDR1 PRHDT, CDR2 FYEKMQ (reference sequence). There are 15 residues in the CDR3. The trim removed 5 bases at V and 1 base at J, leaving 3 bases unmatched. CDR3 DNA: TGTGCCAGCAGCATAGCGGGGGGGCTCCAAGAGACCCAGTACTTC. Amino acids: CASSIAGGLQETQYF. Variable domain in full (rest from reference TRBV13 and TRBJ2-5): AAGVIQSPRHLIKEKRETATLKCYPIPRHDTVYWYQQGPGQDPQFLISFYEKMQSDKGSIPDRFSAQQFSDYHSELNMSSLELGDSALYFCASSIAGGLQETQYFGPGTRLLVL.

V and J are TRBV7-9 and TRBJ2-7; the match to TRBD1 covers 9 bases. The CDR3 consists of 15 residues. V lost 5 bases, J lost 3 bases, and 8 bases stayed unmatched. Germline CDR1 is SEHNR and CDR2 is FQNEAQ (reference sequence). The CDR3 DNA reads TGTGCCAGCAGCCGGCGGGACAGGGCAGACTACGAGCAGTACTTC. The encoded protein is CASSRRDRADYEQYF.

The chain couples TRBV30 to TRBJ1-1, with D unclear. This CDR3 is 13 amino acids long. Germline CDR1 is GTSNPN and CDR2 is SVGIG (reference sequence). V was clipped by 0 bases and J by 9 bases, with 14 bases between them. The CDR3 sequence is CAWSVISGSKAFF. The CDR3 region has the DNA TGTGCCTGGAGTGTAATTTCGGGGTCAAAAGCTTTCTTT.

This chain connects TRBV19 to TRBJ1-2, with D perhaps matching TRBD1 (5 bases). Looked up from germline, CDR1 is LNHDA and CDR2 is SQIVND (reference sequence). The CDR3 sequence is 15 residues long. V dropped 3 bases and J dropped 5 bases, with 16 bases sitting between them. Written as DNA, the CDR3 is TGTGCCAGTAGTATCTCCGCAGGGCAAGGATATGGCTACACCTTC. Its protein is CASSISAGQGYGYTF. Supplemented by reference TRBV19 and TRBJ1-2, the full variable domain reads DGGITQSPKYLFRKEGQNVTLSCEQNLNHDAMYWYRQDPGQGLRLIYYSQIVNDFQKGDIAEGYSVSREKKESFPLTVTSAQKNPTAFYLCASSISAGQGYGYTFGSGTRLTVV.

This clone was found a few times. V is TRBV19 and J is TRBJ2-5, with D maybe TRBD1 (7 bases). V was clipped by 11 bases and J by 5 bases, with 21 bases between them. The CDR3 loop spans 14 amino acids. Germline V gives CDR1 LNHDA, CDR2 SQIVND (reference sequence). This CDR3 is CASSWGAGGETQYF. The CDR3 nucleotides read TGTGCCTCATCATGGGGCGCAGGGGGGGAGACCCAGTACTTC.

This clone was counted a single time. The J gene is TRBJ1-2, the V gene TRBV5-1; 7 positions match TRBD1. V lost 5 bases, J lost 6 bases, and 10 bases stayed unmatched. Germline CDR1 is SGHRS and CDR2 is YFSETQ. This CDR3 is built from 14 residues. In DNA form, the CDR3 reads TGCGCCAGCAGAGGAGGGACAGCTGAAGATGGCTACACCTTC. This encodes CASRGGTAEDGYTF.

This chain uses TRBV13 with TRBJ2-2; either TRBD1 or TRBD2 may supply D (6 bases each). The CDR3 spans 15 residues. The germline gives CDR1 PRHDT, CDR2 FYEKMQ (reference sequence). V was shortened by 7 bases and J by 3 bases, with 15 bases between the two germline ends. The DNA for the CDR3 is TGTGCCAGCAACCAGTGGGGGGCTCACACCGGGGAGCTGTTTTTT. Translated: CASNQWGAHTGELFF.

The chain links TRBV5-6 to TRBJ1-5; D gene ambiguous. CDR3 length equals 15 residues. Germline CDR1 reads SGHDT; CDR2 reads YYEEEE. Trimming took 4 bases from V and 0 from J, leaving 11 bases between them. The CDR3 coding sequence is TGTGCCAGCAGCCCGAGAGCCGATAGCAATCAGCCCCAGCATTTT. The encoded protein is CASSPRADSNQPQHF.

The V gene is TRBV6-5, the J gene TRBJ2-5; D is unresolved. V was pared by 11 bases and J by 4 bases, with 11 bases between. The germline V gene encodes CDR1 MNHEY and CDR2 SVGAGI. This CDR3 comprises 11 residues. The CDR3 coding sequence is TGTGCCTCTTTTTTGGGAGAGACCCAGTACTTC. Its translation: CASFLGETQYF.

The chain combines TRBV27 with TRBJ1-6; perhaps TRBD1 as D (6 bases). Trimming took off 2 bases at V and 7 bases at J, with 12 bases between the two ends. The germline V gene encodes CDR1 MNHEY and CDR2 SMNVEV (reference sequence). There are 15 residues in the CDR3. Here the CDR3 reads CASSLKGERNSPLHF. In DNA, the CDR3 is TGTGCCAGCAGTTTAAAGGGGGAAAGGAATTCACCCCTCCACTTT.